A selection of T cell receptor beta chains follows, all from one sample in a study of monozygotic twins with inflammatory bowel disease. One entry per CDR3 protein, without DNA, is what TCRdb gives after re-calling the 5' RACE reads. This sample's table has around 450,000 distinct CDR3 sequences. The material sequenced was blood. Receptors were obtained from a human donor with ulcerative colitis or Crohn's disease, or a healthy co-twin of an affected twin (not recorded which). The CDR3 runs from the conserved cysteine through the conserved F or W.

CDR3: CASSLDRVDGYTF
V: TRBV11-2
J: TRBJ1-2

CDR3: CASSLYLTAPGSNQPQHF
V: TRBV28
J: TRBJ1-5

CDR3: CASSPSELADEQFF
V: TRBV4-2
J: TRBJ2-1

CDR3: CASSLEQGSGNTIYF
V: TRBV5-1
J: TRBJ1-3

CDR3: CASSSFLDTYNSPLHF
V: TRBV7-9
J: TRBJ1-6

CDR3: CASSLGLAVQETQYF
V: TRBV11-2
J: TRBJ2-5

CDR3: CAWTGGPTGELFF
V: TRBV30
J: TRBJ2-2

CDR3: CASSPTGTENEQFF
V: TRBV5-1
J: TRBJ2-1

CDR3: CASSLDGTGYTF
V: TRBV7-2
J: TRBJ1-2

CDR3: CASSEDRGNFGETQYF
V: TRBV7-9
J: TRBJ2-5

CDR3: CASSPSGRNTGELFF
V: TRBV3-1
J: TRBJ2-2

CDR3: CATRQSLLDGYTF
V: TRBV19
J: TRBJ1-2

CDR3: CASSLRDRDDEKLFF
V: TRBV12-3/TRBV12-4
J: TRBJ1-4

CDR3: CASSLVGSSPGANTEAFF
V: TRBV5-1
J: TRBJ1-1

CDR3: CASSPYGANTGELFF
V: TRBV27
J: TRBJ2-2

CDR3: CASSQGGEGRVRPLHF
V: TRBV3-1
J: TRBJ1-6

CDR3: CASSSDVRPEQFF
V: TRBV18
J: TRBJ2-1

CDR3: CASSEEVNTEAFF
V: TRBV2
J: TRBJ1-1

CDR3: CASSLGPGIYEQYF
V: TRBV11-2
J: TRBJ2-7

CDR3: CASSLRGPYTGELFF
V: TRBV12-3/TRBV12-4
J: TRBJ2-2

CDR3: CASSPMTGGSGANVLTF
V: TRBV5-1
J: TRBJ2-6

CDR3: CASSRNTGPNSPLHF
V: TRBV6-1
J: TRBJ1-6

CDR3: CAITGTSGGADTQYF
V: TRBV10-3
J: TRBJ2-3

CDR3: CASSPTGTTLTDTQYF
V: TRBV7-3
J: TRBJ2-3

CDR3: CASSLPGQPQHF
V: TRBV12-3/TRBV12-4
J: TRBJ1-5

CDR3: CASSFRQVNEKLFF
V: TRBV12-3/TRBV12-4
J: TRBJ1-4

CDR3: CASSVSGTGGGYTF
V: TRBV9
J: TRBJ1-2

CDR3: CASSQAGSGQYF
V: TRBV3-1
J: TRBJ2-7

CDR3: CASSPGGGGQETQYF
V: TRBV5-1
J: TRBJ2-5

CDR3: CASSEARTLLTEAFF
V: TRBV5-1
J: TRBJ1-1

CDR3: CASSLRTGHSNQPQHF
V: TRBV28
J: TRBJ1-5

CDR3: CASSQTQETQYF
V: TRBV6-2/TRBV6-3
J: TRBJ2-5

CDR3: CASSQAPGASGANVLTF
V: TRBV4-1
J: TRBJ2-6

CDR3: CSVLELSGTEAFF
V: TRBV29-1
J: TRBJ1-1

CDR3: CSAPPSGRTDTQYF
V: TRBV20-1
J: TRBJ2-3

CDR3: CAISESGTSGGEQYF
V: TRBV10-3
J: TRBJ2-7

CDR3: CASSLGRAAYNEQFF
V: TRBV11-1
J: TRBJ2-1

CDR3: CASSRVSNEQFF
V: TRBV11-2
J: TRBJ2-1

CDR3: CASSSRTVTDGYTF
V: TRBV7-2
J: TRBJ1-2

CDR3: CASSPLASSSGNTIYF
V: TRBV4-3
J: TRBJ1-3

CDR3: CASSDPGLAYNEQFF
V: TRBV12-3/TRBV12-4
J: TRBJ2-1

CDR3: CASSGQNTLNTEAFF
V: TRBV6-1
J: TRBJ1-1

CDR3: CSARTGQGFESPLHF
V: TRBV20-1
J: TRBJ1-6

CDR3: CSALRFEGELFF
V: TRBV20-1
J: TRBJ2-2

CDR3: CASSPGWGTEAFF
V: TRBV19
J: TRBJ1-1

CDR3: CSVARRTGGNAEAFF
V: TRBV29-1
J: TRBJ1-1

CDR3: CASAGQGSYGYTF
V: TRBV10-3
J: TRBJ1-2

CDR3: CASNSGLHTDTQYF
V: TRBV7-3
J: TRBJ2-3

CDR3: CASSPLGEQFF
V: TRBV7-2
J: TRBJ2-1

CDR3: CASSPEGRSYGYTF
V: TRBV28
J: TRBJ1-2

CDR3: CASSLHTGGRGYGYTF
V: TRBV12-3/TRBV12-4
J: TRBJ1-2

CDR3: CASSYAQAQETQYF
V: TRBV6-6
J: TRBJ2-5